The T cell receptor beta chain described here comes from a study of immune evolution from preneoplasia to lung adenocarcinoma. Between the mid-2010s and the late 2010s, patients underwent resection in Japan or China. TCRdb keeps only in-frame clones here, not all; method: immunoSEQ multiplex PCR. The data hold thousands of clones, with 70% to 90% observed a single time. In its sample, this clone was seen once. V was pared by 5 bases and J by 7 bases, with 12 bases of the junction left unmatched. The germline gives CDR1 LNHDA, CDR2 SQIVND (reference sequence). The CDR3 extends over 15 amino acids. The sequence was obtained from a person aged 70 to 80 with lung adenocarcinoma. Sample: FFPE minimally invasive lung adenocarcinoma tissue. The chain is built from TRBV19 and TRBJ2-3, with 7 bases that match TRBD1. The CDR3 is CASSPRGRGGNTQYF. CDR3 DNA: TGTGCCAGTAGTCCGAGGGGGCGCGGAGGAAATACGCAGTATTTT.